Below, one T cell receptor (beta chain) is given with its context. The data were obtained in a study of OX40 agonist ivuxolimab in advanced cancers. The data were produced by immunoSEQ multiplex PCR, yet TCRdb's version contains in-frame clones alone and is incomplete. The sample yields 60,000 to 75,000 clones, roughly nine tenths seen once. There are 10 residues in the CDR3. V shed 5 bases and J shed 5 bases, with 4 bases lying between them. Germline CDR1 and CDR2: SQVTM and ANQGSEA. V usage is TRBV29-1 and J usage is TRBJ2-1; D ambiguous. The sample was CD4+ or CD8+ T cells sorted from blood, taken in a trial of the OX40 agonist ivuxolimab. The source is an adult with an advanced solid tumor such as melanoma, head and neck, liver or kidney cancer. CDR3 residues: CSVPDNEQFF. In nucleotides, the CDR3 is TGCAGCGTTCCAGACAATGAGCAGTTCTTC.